These 8 T cell receptor beta chains were sequenced from one sample in a study of shared clonotypes between healthy human individuals. Profiling relied on immunoSEQ multiplex PCR, and the TCRdb table lists in-frame clones only, not all of them. Found here are more than 2 million clones, more than 90% of them singletons; the top ten hold more than 0.1%. Material: naive CD4+ T cells sorted from blood. Subset indicated: CD45RA+ positively selected. These receptors were obtained from a young man in good health.

This clone has a single count. The chain joins TRBV6-1 to TRBJ2-7, with TRBD1 matching over 8 bases. The V segment lost 2 bases and the J segment 2 bases; nucleotides outside the gene matches: 5. Germline assignment: CDR1 MNHNS and CDR2 SASEGT. The CDR3 is made up of 15 amino acids. CDR3: CASSEFGTGTYEQYF. The CDR3 DNA follows: TGTGCCAGCAGTGAATTCGGGACAGGTACCTACGAGCAGTACTTC.

The J gene is TRBJ1-6, the V gene TRBV2, with D perhaps matching TRBD1 (5 bases). Trimming stripped 7 bases from V and 10 bases from J, with 17 bases between. Germline-derived CDR1 and CDR2 are SNHLY and FYNNEI. The CDR3 runs 14 residues. The CDR3 is CASTQGGWRSPLHF. The CDR3, as DNA: TGTGCCAGCACCCAGGGAGGGTGGCGCTCACCCCTCCACTTT.

This sequence joins TRBV11-2 and TRBJ2-5; D remains ambiguous. The CDR3 runs 14 residues. V lost 5 bases, J lost 2 bases, and 12 bases lay in between. CDR1 and CDR2 from the germline V gene are SGHAT and FQNNGV. The chain's CDR3 is CASSPTLGQETQYF. In DNA form, the CDR3 reads TGTGCCAGCAGCCCAACCTTGGGGCAAGAGACCCAGTACTTC.

This clone has only one observation. CDR3 DNA: TGTGCCAGCTCACCACCAGGGGATCAATACGAGCAGTACTTC. Translated, it gives CASSPPGDQYEQYF. The V call is TRBV18, the J call TRBJ2-7, with D possibly being TRBD1 (5 bases). The CDR3 covers 14 residues. Germline CDR1 and CDR2: KGHSH and LQKENI. V was cut by 0 bases and J by 4 bases, with 10 bases left in between.

The genes are TRBV30 and TRBJ2-1; tentatively, D is TRBD1 or TRBD2 (5 bases each). The V and J ends lost 5 bases and 4 bases respectively, with 9 bases between them. Per germline, CDR1 GTSNPN and CDR2 SVGIG (reference sequence). The CDR3 has 12 amino acids. The CDR3 loop is CAWRDQYNEQFF. The CDR3 bases are TGTGCCTGGCGGGACCAGTACAATGAGCAGTTCTTC. Full variable domain (rest looked up from reference TRBV30 and TRBJ2-1): SQTIHQWPATLVQPVGSPLSLECTVEGTSNPNLYWYRQAAGRGLQLLFYSVGIGQISSEVPQNLSASRPQDRQFILSSKKLLLSDSGFYLCAWRDQYNEQFFGPGTRLTVL.

On this clone: In the same sample, other DNA sequences code for this CDR3. The chain recombines TRBV5-1 with TRBJ1-1; TRBD1 aligns across 7 bases. The V segment lost 4 bases and the J segment 0 bases; nucleotides outside the gene matches: 3. CDR1 SGHRS and CDR2 YFSETQ come from the germline V gene. This CDR3 has 14 amino acids. The CDR3 loop is CASSRDSMNTEAFF. The CDR3 DNA reads as TGCGCCAGCAGCAGGGACAGCATGAACACTGAAGCTTTCTTT.

This clone was seen a single time. At one of its ends the junction is not consistent with the germline gene, which may arise from a read error. The chain combines TRBV7-7 with TRBJ2-1; D is unclear. The CDR3 loop spans 12 amino acids. Germline CDR1 and CDR2: SSHAT and FNYEAQ (reference sequence). This CDR3 reads CASSSSGGEQFF. CDR3 sequence (DNA): TGTGCTAGCAGCTCGTCAGGCGGTGAGCAGTTCTTC.

The V call is TRBV6-1, the J call TRBJ1-2; D is perhaps TRBD1 (5 bases). V gave up 2 bases and J gave up 2 bases, with 12 bases separating them. There are 15 residues in the CDR3. CDR1 MNHNS and CDR2 SASEGT come from the germline V gene. The CDR3 reads CASSERERGNYGYTF. The CDR3 coding sequence is TGTGCCAGCAGTGAACGAGAGAGGGGAAACTATGGCTACACCTTC.